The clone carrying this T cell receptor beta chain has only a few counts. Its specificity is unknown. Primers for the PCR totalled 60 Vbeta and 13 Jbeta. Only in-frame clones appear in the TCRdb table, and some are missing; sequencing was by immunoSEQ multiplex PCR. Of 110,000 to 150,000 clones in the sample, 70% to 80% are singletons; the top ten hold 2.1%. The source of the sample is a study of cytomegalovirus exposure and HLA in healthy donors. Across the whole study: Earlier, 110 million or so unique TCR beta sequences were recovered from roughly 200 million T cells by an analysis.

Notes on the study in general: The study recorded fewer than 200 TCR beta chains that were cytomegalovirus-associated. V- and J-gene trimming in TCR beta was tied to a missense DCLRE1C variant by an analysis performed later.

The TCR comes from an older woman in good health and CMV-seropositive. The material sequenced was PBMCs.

The CDR3 region has the DNA TGTGCCAGCAGCTATTTAGCGGGAGGCCGGGAGACCCAGTACTTC. It codes for CASSYLAGGRETQYF. V usage is TRBV5-6 and J usage is TRBJ2-5, with TRBD2 matching 10 bases. This CDR3 contains 15 residues. CDR1 SGHDT and CDR2 YYEEEE come from the germline V gene. V lost 3 bases to trimming and J lost 5 bases; unmatched junction nucleotides: 7.